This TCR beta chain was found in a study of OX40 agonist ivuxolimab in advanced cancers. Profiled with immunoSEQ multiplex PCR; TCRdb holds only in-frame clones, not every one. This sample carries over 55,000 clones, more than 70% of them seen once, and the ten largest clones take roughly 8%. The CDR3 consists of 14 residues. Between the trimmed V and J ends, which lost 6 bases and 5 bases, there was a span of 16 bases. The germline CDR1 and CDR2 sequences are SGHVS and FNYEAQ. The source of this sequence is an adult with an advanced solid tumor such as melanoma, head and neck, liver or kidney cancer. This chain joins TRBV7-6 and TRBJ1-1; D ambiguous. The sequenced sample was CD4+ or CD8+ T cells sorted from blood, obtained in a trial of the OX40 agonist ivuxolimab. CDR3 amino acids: CASSSSLAGTEAFF. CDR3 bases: TGTGCCAGCAGTTCAAGCCTGGCGGGGACTGAAGCTTTCTTT.